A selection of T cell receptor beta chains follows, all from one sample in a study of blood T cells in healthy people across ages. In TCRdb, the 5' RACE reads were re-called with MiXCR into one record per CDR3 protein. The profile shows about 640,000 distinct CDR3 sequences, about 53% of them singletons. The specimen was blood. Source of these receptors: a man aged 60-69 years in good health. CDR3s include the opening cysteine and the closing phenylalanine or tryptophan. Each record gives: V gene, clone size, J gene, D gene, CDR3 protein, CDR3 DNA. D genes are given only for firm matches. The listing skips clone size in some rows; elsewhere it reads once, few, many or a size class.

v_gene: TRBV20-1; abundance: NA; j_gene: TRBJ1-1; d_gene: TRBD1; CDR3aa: CSATPDRVVEAFF; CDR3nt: TGCAGTGCTACTCCTGACAGGGTTGTTGAAGCTTTCTTT
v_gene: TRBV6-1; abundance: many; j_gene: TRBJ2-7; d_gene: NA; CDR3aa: CASREEQYF; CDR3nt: TGTGCCAGCAGGGAGGAGCAGTACTTC
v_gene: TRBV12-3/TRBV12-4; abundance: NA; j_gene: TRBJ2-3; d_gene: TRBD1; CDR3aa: CASSLVVGDRSTDTQYF; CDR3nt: TGTGCCAGCAGTTTAGTCGTGGGGGACAGGAGCACAGATACGCAGTATTTT
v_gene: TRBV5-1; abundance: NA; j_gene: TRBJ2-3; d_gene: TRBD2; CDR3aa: CASSLNERGGRDTQYF; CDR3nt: TGCGCCAGCAGCTTGAACGAGCGGGGGGGCCGCGATACGCAGTATTTT
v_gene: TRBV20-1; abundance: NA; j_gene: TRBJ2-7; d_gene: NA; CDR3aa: CSASTDLYSYEQYF; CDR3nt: TGCAGTGCTAGTACTGACTTATACTCCTACGAGCAGTACTTC
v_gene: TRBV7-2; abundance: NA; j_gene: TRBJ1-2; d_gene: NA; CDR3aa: CASSRDRINYGYTF; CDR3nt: TGTGCCAGCAGCCGTGACCGGATTAACTATGGCTACACCTTC
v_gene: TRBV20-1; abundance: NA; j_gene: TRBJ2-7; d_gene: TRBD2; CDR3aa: CSALLAGGPNEQYF; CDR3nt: TGCAGTGCTCTCCTAGCGGGGGGGCCGAACGAGCAGTACTTC
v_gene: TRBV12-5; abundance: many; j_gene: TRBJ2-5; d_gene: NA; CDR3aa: CASGLGETQYF; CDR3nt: TGTGCTAGTGGTTTGGGGGAGACCCAGTACTTC
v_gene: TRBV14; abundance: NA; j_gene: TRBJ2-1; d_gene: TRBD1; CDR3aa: CASSQLKQGPSYNEQFF; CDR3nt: TGTGCCAGCAGCCAGTTGAAACAGGGGCCCTCATACAATGAGCAGTTCTTC
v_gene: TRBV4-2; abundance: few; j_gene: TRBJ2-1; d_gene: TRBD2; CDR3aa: CASSQDRTETSGGTYNEQFF; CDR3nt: TGTGCCAGCAGCCAAGATAGGACGGAGACTAGCGGGGGAACCTACAATGAGCAGTTCTTC
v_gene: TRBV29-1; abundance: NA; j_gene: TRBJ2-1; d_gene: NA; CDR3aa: CSVELQGRPGDEQFF; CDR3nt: TGCAGCGTTGAACTCCAGGGCAGGCCCGGCGATGAGCAGTTCTTC
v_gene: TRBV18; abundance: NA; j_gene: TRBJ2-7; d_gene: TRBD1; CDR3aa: CASSPRGQGAPYEQYF; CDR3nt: TGTGCCAGCTCACCACGGGGACAGGGGGCCCCCTACGAGCAGTACTTC
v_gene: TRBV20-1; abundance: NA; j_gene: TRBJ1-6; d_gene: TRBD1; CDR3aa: CSASGTANSPLHF; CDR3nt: TGCAGTGCTAGCGGGACAGCGAATTCACCCCTCCACTTT
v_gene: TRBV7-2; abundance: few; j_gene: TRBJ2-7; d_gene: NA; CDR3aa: CASTPEWAGSYEQYF; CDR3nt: TGTGCCAGCACCCCCGAGTGGGCAGGCTCCTACGAGCAGTACTTC
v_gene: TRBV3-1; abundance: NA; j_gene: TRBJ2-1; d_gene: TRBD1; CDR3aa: CASRPQGAGEQFF; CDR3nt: TGTGCCAGCAGGCCACAGGGGGCTGGTGAGCAGTTCTTC
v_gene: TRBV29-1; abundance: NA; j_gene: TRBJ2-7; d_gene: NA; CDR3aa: CSVEVGDKAYEQYF; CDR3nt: TGCAGCGTTGAAGTTGGGGACAAAGCCTACGAGCAGTACTTC
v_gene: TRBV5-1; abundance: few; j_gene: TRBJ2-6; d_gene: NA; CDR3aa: CASSLRAMGANVLTF; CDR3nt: TGCGCCAGCAGCTTGCGAGCAATGGGGGCCAACGTCCTGACTTTC
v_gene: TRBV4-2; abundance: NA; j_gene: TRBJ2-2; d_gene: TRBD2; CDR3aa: CASSQEGGGNTGELFF; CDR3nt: TGTGCCAGCAGCCAAGAAGGCGGGGGGAACACCGGGGAGCTGTTTTTT
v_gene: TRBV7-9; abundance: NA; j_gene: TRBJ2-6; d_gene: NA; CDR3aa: CASSPYEQGLNGGANVLTF; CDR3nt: TGTGCCAGCAGCCCGTATGAACAGGGTCTAAACGGTGGGGCCAACGTCCTGACTTTC
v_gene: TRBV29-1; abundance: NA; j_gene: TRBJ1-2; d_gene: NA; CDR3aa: CSVESVNYGYTF; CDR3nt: TGCAGCGTTGAATCCGTGAACTATGGCTACACCTTC
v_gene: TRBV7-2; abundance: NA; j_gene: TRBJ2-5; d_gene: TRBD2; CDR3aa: CASSFGTSAVNEQYF; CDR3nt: TGTGCCAGCAGCTTTGGGACTAGCGCCGTCAATGAGCAGTACTTC
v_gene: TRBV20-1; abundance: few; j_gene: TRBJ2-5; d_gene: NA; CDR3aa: CSAKDGQGIETQYF; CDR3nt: TGCAGTGCTAAGGACGGGCAGGGGATAGAGACCCAGTACTTC
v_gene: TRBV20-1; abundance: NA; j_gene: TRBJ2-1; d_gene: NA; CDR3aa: CSARDQVGSYNEQFF; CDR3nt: TGCAGTGCTAGAGATCAGGTCGGCTCCTACAATGAGCAGTTCTTC
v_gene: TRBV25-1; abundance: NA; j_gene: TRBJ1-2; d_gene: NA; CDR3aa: CASQRLGSDYGYTF; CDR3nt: TGTGCCAGTCAGAGGCTAGGGTCGGACTATGGCTACACCTTC
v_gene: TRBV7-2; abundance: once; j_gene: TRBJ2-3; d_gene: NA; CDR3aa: CASSLGWARDTQYF; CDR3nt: TGTGCCAGCAGCTTAGGTTGGGCGAGAGATACGCAGTATTTT
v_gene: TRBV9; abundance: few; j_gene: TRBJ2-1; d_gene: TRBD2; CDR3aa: CASSVAEGGRTSGGTYNEQFF; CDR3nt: TGTGCCAGCAGCGTAGCTGAGGGGGGCCGGACTAGCGGGGGAACCTACAATGAGCAGTTCTTC